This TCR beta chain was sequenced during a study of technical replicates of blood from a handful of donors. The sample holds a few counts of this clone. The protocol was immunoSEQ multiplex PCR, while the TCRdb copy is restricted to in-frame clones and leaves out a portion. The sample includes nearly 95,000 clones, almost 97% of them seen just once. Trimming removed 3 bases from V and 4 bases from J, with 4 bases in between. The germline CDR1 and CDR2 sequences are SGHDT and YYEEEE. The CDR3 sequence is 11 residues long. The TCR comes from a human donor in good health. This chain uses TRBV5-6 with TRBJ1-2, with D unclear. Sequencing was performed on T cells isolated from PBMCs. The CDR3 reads CASSSSYGYTF. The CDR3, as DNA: TGTGCCAGCAGCTCCAGCTATGGCTACACCTTC.